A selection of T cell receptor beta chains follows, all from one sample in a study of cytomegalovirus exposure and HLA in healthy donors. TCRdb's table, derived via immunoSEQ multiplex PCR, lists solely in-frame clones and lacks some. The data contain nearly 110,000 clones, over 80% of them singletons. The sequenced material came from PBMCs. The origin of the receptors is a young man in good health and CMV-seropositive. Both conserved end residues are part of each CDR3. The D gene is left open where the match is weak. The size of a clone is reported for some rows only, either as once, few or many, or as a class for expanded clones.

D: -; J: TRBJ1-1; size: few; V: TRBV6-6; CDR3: CASSYAEGYTEAFF; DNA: TGTGCCAGCAGTTACGCAGAGGGTTACACTGAAGCTTTCTTT
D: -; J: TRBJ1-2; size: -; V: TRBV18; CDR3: CASSPRGGGSTLTNGYTF; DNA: TGTGCCAGCTCACCACGGGGAGGGGGATCCACGTTGACCAATGGCTACACCTTC
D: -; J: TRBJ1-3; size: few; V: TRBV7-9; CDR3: CASSPGSRNTIYF; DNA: TGTGCCAGCAGCCCAGGTAGTCGAAACACCATATATTTT
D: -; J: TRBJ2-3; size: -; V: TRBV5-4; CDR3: CASSKTFRLVAGTDTQYF; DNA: TGTGCCAGCAGCAAAACTTTCCGGCTGGTAGCGGGCACAGATACGCAGTATTTT
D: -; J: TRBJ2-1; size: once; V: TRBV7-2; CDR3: CASSSHREREQFF; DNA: TGTGCCAGCAGCTCGCACAGGGAAAGGGAGCAGTTCTTC
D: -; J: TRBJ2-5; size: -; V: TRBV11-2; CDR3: CASSTDSLETQYF; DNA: TGTGCCAGCAGCACGGACTCGTTGGAGACCCAGTACTTC
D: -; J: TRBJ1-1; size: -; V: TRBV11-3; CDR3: CASSFASGGSGAFF; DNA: TGCGCCAGCAGCTTCGCTTCGGGGGGGTCGGGAGCTTTCTTT
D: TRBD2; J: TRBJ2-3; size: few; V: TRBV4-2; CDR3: CASSLGLAGGLTDTQYF; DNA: TGTGCCAGCAGCCTCGGACTAGCGGGGGGACTCACAGATACGCAGTATTTT
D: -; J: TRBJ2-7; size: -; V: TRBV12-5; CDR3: CASVQGPTYEQYF; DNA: TGTGCTAGTGTTCAGGGGCCGACATACGAGCAGTACTTC
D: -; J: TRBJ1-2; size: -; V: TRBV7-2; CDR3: CASSPYRQAHQDGYTF; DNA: TGTGCCAGCAGCCCCTACCGACAGGCCCACCAGGATGGCTACACCTTC
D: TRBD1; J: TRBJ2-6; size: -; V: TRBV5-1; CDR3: CASSPGQGGFGANGLTF; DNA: TGCGCCAGCAGCCCCGGACAGGGGGGGTTTGGGGCCAACGGCCTGACTTTC
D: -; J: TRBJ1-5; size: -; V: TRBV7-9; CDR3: CASSLEGSNQPQHF; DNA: TGTGCCAGCAGCTTAGAGGGGAGCAATCAGCCCCAGCATTTT
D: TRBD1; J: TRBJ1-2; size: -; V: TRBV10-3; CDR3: CAIQGQDYGYTF; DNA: TGTGCCATCCAGGGACAGGACTATGGCTACACCTTC
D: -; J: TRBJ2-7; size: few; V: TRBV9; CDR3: CASSRRQGNYEQYF; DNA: TGTGCCAGCAGCCGGCGCCAGGGGAACTACGAGCAGTACTTC
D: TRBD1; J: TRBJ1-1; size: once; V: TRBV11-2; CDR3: CASSFRGGEVEAFF; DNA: TGTGCCAGCAGCTTCAGAGGGGGCGAGGTTGAAGCTTTCTTT
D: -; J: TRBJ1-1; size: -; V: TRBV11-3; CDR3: CASSLEGVLREAFF; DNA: TGTGCCAGCAGCTTAGAAGGGGTCCTCCGTGAAGCTTTCTTT
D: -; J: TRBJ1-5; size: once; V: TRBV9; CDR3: CASSSRESNQPQHF; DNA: TGTGCCAGCAGCTCTCGAGAGAGCAATCAGCCCCAGCATTTT
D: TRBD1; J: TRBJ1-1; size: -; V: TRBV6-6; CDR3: CASSPRGQLMGF; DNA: TGTGCCAGCAGCCCACGGGGACAGTTGATGGGTTTT
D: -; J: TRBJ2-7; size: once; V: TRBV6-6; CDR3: CASSYPEGTEPYEQYF; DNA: TGTGCCAGCAGCTACCCGGAGGGGACAGAACCCTACGAGCAGTACTTC
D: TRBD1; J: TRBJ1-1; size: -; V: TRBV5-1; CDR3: CASRFTGVAEAFF; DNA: TGCGCCAGCAGGTTCACAGGGGTGGCTGAAGCTTTCTTT
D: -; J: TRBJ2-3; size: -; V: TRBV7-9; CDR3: CSSSQQGVSTDTQYF; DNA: TGTTCCAGCAGCCAACAGGGTGTGTCCACAGATACGCAGTATTTT
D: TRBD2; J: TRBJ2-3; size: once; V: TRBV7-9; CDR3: CASSPPSGGLNDTQYF; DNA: TGTGCCAGCAGCCCCCCTAGCGGGGGCCTCAACGATACGCAGTATTTT
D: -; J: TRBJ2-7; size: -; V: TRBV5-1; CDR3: CASSGAYEQYF; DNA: TGCGCCAGCAGCGGAGCCTACGAGCAGTACTTC
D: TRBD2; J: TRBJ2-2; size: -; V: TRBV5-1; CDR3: CATSALAGTGELFF; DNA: TGCGCCACCTCGGCGTTAGCGGGTACCGGGGAGCTGTTTTTT
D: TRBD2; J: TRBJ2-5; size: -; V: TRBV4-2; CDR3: CASSQGDSSGGGETQYF; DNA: TGTGCCAGCAGCCAAGGGGACTCTAGCGGGGGAGGAGAGACCCAGTACTTC
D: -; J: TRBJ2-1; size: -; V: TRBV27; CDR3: CASSLHKAGRNEQFF; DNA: TGTGCCAGCAGTTTACACAAGGCAGGGAGGAATGAGCAGTTCTTC
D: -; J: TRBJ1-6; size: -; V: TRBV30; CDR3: CAWSPATTSVFNSPLHF; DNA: TGTGCCTGGAGTCCTGCCACCACTTCCGTTTTTAATTCACCCCTCCACTTT
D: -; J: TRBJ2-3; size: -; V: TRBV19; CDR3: CASSGFTGIGTDTQYF; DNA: TGTGCCAGTAGTGGGTTCACGGGGATTGGGACAGATACGCAGTATTTT
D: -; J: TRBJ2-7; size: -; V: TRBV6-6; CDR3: CASSLGASYEQYF; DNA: TGTGCCAGCAGCCTGGGGGCCTCCTACGAGCAGTACTTC
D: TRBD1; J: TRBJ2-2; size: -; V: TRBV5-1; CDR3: CASSLTDRDTGELFF; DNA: TGCGCCAGCAGCTTAACGGACAGGGACACCGGGGAGCTGTTTTTT
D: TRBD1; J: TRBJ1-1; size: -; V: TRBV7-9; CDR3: CSSSPRGTANTEAFF; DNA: TGTTCCAGCAGCCCTCGCGGGACAGCGAACACTGAAGCTTTCTTT
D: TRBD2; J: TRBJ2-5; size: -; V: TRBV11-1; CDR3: CASSQTSGGGETQYF; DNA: TGTGCCAGCAGTCAGACTAGCGGGGGGGGAGAGACCCAGTACTTC
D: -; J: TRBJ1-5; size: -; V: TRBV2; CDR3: CASSEFRVGINQPQHF; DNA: TGTGCCAGCAGTGAATTCAGGGTAGGGATCAATCAGCCCCAGCATTTT
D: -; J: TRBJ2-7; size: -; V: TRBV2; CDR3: CASRRIEQYF; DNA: TGTGCCAGCAGGAGGATAGAGCAGTACTTC
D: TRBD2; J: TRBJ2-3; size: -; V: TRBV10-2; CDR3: CASSRTSGGNTPDTQYF; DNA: TGCGCCAGCAGTAGGACTAGCGGGGGGAACACCCCAGATACGCAGTATTTT
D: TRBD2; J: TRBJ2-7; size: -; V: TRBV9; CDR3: CASSVGEGTSTYEQYF; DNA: TGTGCCAGCAGCGTAGGGGAGGGGACTAGTACCTACGAGCAGTACTTC
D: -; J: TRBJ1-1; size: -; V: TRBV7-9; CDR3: CASSISGDTEAFF; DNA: TGTGCCAGCAGCATTTCAGGGGACACTGAAGCTTTCTTT
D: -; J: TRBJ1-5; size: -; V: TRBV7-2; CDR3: CASSIRGNQPQHF; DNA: TGTGCCAGCAGTATCCGCGGCAATCAGCCCCAGCATTTT
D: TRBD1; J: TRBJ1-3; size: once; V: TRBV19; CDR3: CASTQPGGSGNTIYF; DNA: TGTGCCAGTACTCAGCCAGGGGGCTCTGGAAACACCATATATTTT
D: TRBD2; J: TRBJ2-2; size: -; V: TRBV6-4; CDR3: CASSDSRGDTGELFF; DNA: TGTGCCAGCAGTGACTCGCGGGGGGACACCGGGGAGCTGTTTTTT
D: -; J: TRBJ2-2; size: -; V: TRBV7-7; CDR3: CASSSDLLSQGELFF; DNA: TGTGCCAGCAGCTCAGATTTACTTAGCCAAGGGGAGCTGTTTTTT
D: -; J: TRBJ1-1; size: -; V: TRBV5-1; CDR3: CASLRGGGSNTEAFF; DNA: TGCGCCAGCCTCAGAGGGGGGGGATCGAACACTGAAGCTTTCTTT
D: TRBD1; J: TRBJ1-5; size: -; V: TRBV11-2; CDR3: CASSPGTGGVNQPQHF; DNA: TGTGCCAGCAGCCCCGGGACAGGGGGAGTGAATCAGCCCCAGCATTTT
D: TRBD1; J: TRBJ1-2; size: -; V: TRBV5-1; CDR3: CASSFGQGFYGYTF; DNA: TGCGCCAGCAGCTTCGGACAGGGATTCTATGGCTACACCTTC
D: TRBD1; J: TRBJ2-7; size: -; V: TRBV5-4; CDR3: CASSSQGASYEQYF; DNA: TGTGCCAGCAGCTCCCAGGGGGCCTCCTACGAGCAGTACTTC
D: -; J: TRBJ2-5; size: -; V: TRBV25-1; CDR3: CASSEFQRQKETQYF; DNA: TGTGCCAGCAGTGAATTCCAAAGACAGAAAGAGACCCAGTACTTC
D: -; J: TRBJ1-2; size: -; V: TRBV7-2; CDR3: CASSLPSYGYTF; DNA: TGTGCCAGCAGCTTACCCAGTTATGGCTACACCTTC
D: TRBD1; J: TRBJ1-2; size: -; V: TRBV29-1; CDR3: CSVLTGDIGYGYTF; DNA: TGCAGCGTTCTTACAGGGGATATTGGCTATGGCTACACCTTC
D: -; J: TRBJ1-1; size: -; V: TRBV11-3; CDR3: CASSPRGRNTEAFF; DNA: TGTGCCAGCAGCCCTAGAGGCAGGAACACTGAAGCTTTCTTT
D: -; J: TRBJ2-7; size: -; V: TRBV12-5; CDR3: CASGFETGVHEQYF; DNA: TGTGCTAGTGGTTTCGAGACAGGAGTCCACGAGCAGTACTTC
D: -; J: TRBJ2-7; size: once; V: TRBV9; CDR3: CASSAHYGAYEQYF; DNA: TGTGCCAGCAGCGCTCACTATGGCGCCTACGAGCAGTACTTC
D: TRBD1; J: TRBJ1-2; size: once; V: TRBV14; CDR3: CASSPKIYGTVESYTF; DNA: TGTGCCAGCAGCCCAAAAATATACGGGACAGTAGAAAGCTACACCTTC
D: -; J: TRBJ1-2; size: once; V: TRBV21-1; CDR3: CASTLQGGPYGYTF; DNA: TGTGCCAGCACGCTACAGGGGGGCCCCTATGGCTACACCTTC
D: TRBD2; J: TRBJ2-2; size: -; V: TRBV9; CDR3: CASSVATGGGRTGELFF; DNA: TGTGCCAGCAGCGTAGCTACCGGGGGGGGGCGCACCGGGGAGCTGTTTTTT
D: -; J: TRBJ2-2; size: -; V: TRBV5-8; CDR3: CASSLARPNTGELFF; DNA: TGTGCCAGCAGCTTGGCGCGCCCGAACACCGGGGAGCTGTTTTTT
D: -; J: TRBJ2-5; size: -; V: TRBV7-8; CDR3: CASSPWAQGKETQYF; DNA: TGTGCCAGCAGCCCGTGGGCACAGGGAAAAGAGACCCAGTACTTC
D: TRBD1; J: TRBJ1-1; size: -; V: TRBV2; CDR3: CASHRGVDTEAFF; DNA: TGTGCCAGCCACAGGGGGGTAGACACTGAAGCTTTCTTT